The rows below give T cell receptor beta chains drawn from one sample of a study of T cells in localized non-small cell lung cancer. Sequencing used immunoSEQ multiplex PCR; TCRdb keeps in-frame clones, though not all of them. This table holds roughly 34,000 clones, approximately 84% found once. The starting material was peripheral blood, obtained before any cancer treatment. The receptor source for this set is a male donor older than 55 with stage III lung adenocarcinoma. CDR3s include the opening cysteine and the closing phenylalanine or tryptophan. Fields, in order: CDR3 protein, CDR3 DNA, J gene, D gene, V gene, clone size. The D gene is left open where the match is weak. Clone size is shown for a subset of rows, as once, few, many or a class of expanded clone.

CDR3: CASSPAGGANYGYTF; DNA: TGTGCCAGCAGCCCAGCAGGGGGAGCTAACTATGGCTACACCTTC; J: TRBJ1-2; D: TRBD1; V: TRBV9; size: once
CDR3: CASGRGGSTDTQYF; DNA: TGCGCCAGCGGGCGGGGGGGAAGCACAGATACGCAGTATTTT; J: TRBJ2-3; D: TRBD2; V: TRBV5-1; size: few
CDR3: CASSPWTGGGYGYTF; DNA: TGTGCCAGCAGCCCTTGGACAGGGGGCGGGTATGGCTACACCTTC; J: TRBJ1-2; D: TRBD1; V: TRBV7-9; size: -
CDR3: CASSPYSGTDTQYF; DNA: TGTGCCAGCAGCCCCTACTCTGGCACAGATACGCAGTATTTT; J: TRBJ2-3; D: -; V: TRBV7-2; size: -
CDR3: CASSFSTDTQYF; DNA: TGTGCCAGCAGCTTCTCAACAGATACGCAGTATTTT; J: TRBJ2-3; D: -; V: TRBV5-6; size: -
CDR3: CASSGDLLNQPQHF; DNA: TGTGCCAGCAGTGGGGACCTCCTCAATCAGCCCCAGCATTTT; J: TRBJ1-5; D: -; V: TRBV6-1; size: -
CDR3: CSARVRGEQYF; DNA: TGCAGTGCTAGAGTGAGGGGCGAGCAGTACTTC; J: TRBJ2-7; D: -; V: TRBV20-1; size: -
CDR3: CASSLEGEPYNEQFF; DNA: TGCGCCAGCAGCTTAGAGGGGGAACCCTACAATGAGCAGTTCTTC; J: TRBJ2-1; D: -; V: TRBV5-1; size: -
CDR3: CASSLDRPSGANVLTF; DNA: TGTGCCAGCAGCTTAGACCGCCCCTCTGGGGCCAACGTCCTGACTTTC; J: TRBJ2-6; D: -; V: TRBV7-6; size: -
CDR3: CASSPAEGGAQPQHF; DNA: TGTGCCAGCAGCCCGGCTGAGGGGGGCGCTCAGCCCCAGCATTTT; J: TRBJ1-5; D: -; V: TRBV4-2; size: few
CDR3: CASSAGTGRSGELFF; DNA: TGTGCCAGCAGCGCCGGGACAGGGAGGTCCGGGGAGCTGTTTTTT; J: TRBJ2-2; D: TRBD1; V: TRBV27; size: -
CDR3: CASSPRGGSSGYTF; DNA: TGTGCCAGCAGTCCTCGAGGGGGGTCGAGTGGCTACACCTTC; J: TRBJ1-2; D: -; V: TRBV6-5; size: few
CDR3: CASSLLFRGLGNTIYF; DNA: TGTGCCAGTAGTCTCCTGTTCAGGGGGCTCGGAAACACCATATATTTT; J: TRBJ1-3; D: TRBD1; V: TRBV19; size: once
CDR3: CASSDYDEKLFF; DNA: TGCGCCAGCAGCGACTATGATGAAAAACTGTTTTTT; J: TRBJ1-4; D: -; V: TRBV5-1; size: few
CDR3: CASGRQGLQSSYNSPLHF; DNA: TGTGCCAGCGGAAGACAGGGACTCCAAAGCTCCTATAATTCACCCCTCCACTTT; J: TRBJ1-6; D: TRBD1; V: TRBV28; size: -
CDR3: CASSYGGTATNSPLHF; DNA: TGTGCCAGCAGTTACGGGGGCACGGCGACGAATTCACCCCTCCACTTT; J: TRBJ1-6; D: -; V: TRBV6-5; size: once
CDR3: CASSFGVGAEAFF; DNA: TGTGCCAGCAGCTTTGGGGTAGGCGCTGAAGCTTTCTTT; J: TRBJ1-1; D: -; V: TRBV5-4; size: -
CDR3: CASSSQGRMDYGYTF; DNA: TGTGCCAGCAGCTCACAGGGGCGCATGGACTATGGCTACACCTTC; J: TRBJ1-2; D: TRBD1; V: TRBV7-9; size: -
CDR3: CATSRGTGLETQYF; DNA: TGTGCCACCAGCAGAGGGACAGGGCTTGAGACCCAGTACTTC; J: TRBJ2-5; D: TRBD1; V: TRBV15; size: -
CDR3: CASSLVGLGFSEAFF; DNA: TGTGCCAGCAGCTTAGTAGGTTTAGGGTTCTCTGAAGCTTTCTTT; J: TRBJ1-1; D: -; V: TRBV7-8; size: -
CDR3: CASSAGTGGSYNEQFF; DNA: TGCGCCAGCAGCGCTGGTACGGGGGGATCCTACAATGAGCAGTTCTTC; J: TRBJ2-1; D: TRBD2; V: TRBV5-1; size: -
CDR3: CASSKSNSRNNEQFF; DNA: TGTGCCAGTAGTAAATCGAATTCCAGAAACAATGAGCAGTTCTTC; J: TRBJ2-1; D: -; V: TRBV19; size: once
CDR3: CASSDPGVNYEQYF; DNA: TGCGCCAGCAGTGATCCAGGGGTCAACTACGAGCAGTACTTC; J: TRBJ2-7; D: -; V: TRBV10-1; size: -
CDR3: CASSGGMASTDTQYF; DNA: TGTGCCAGTAGCGGGGGGATGGCTAGCACAGATACGCAGTATTTT; J: TRBJ2-3; D: TRBD2; V: TRBV19; size: -
CDR3: CACTGQETQYF; DNA: TGTGCCTGTACAGGGCAAGAGACCCAGTACTTC; J: TRBJ2-5; D: -; V: TRBV30; size: -
CDR3: CASSQRGLQGYEQYF; DNA: TGTGCCAGCAGCCAGAGAGGTCTTCAGGGCTACGAGCAGTACTTC; J: TRBJ2-7; D: -; V: TRBV7-9; size: -
CDR3: CASSYSFSPEAFF; DNA: TGTGCCAGCAGTTACTCTTTTTCTCCTGAAGCTTTCTTT; J: TRBJ1-1; D: -; V: TRBV6-5; size: -
CDR3: CASGLEQGATQYF; DNA: TGTGCTAGTGGTTTGGAACAGGGGGCGACCCAGTACTTC; J: TRBJ2-5; D: TRBD1; V: TRBV12-5; size: -
CDR3: CASRAGTSGGRETQYF; DNA: TGTGCCAGCAGGGCCGGGACTAGCGGGGGTAGGGAGACCCAGTACTTC; J: TRBJ2-5; D: TRBD2; V: TRBV6-6; size: -
CDR3: CASSELERGYTF; DNA: TGTGCCAGCAGTGAACTTGAGAGGGGCTACACCTTC; J: TRBJ1-2; D: -; V: TRBV25-1; size: once
CDR3: CASSSGTTNTGELFF; DNA: TGTGCCAGCAGCTCCGGGACTACGAACACCGGGGAGCTGTTTTTT; J: TRBJ2-2; D: TRBD2; V: TRBV7-2; size: -
CDR3: CASSVGLNGGQPQHF; DNA: TGTGCCAGCAGCGTAGGACTAAATGGCGGTCAGCCCCAGCATTTT; J: TRBJ1-5; D: -; V: TRBV9; size: -
CDR3: CSVERERNTEAFF; DNA: TGCAGCGTTGAGAGAGAGCGGAACACTGAAGCTTTCTTT; J: TRBJ1-1; D: -; V: TRBV29-1; size: -